This TCR beta chain was found in a study of early T cells in non-severe SARS-CoV-2 infection (dated by TCRdb to about 2021). About the investigation overall: Because TCR sequencing was done on bulk RNA from unsorted whole blood, the alpha and beta chains could not be paired.

Findings and caveats that apply to the study as a whole: Matching against VDJdb was skewed toward anti-spike CD8 responses, likely underestimated virus-specific expansions, and missed private and CD4 specificities.

Note on this clonotype: Its antigen remains unidentified. No base quality values were provided; no much bigger clone lies one nucleotide off.

Library prep was done by 5' RACE. Sequencing relied on a NextSeq 500. Unique molecular identifiers were attached to individual cDNA molecules in the TCR library protocol so that sequencing error and PCR bias could be corrected. Sequencing covered both TCR alpha and beta chains, and within each sample the abundances of alpha and beta sequences were tightly co-correlated. In the paper's pipeline: V gene, J gene and CDR3 annotation of TCR sequences was performed with Decombinator V4. Expanded TCRs were defined as changing significantly between any two time points under a Poisson model with p below 0.0001. Abundances of TCRs were expressed as counts per million after normalisation to the total number of TCRs sequenced in each sample. MAIT TCRs were defined by TRAV1-2 paired with TRAJ12, TRAJ20 or TRAJ33, and iNKT TCRs by TRAV10 paired with TRAJ18. A search of VDJdb, accessed on 1 November 2021, was run for TCRs annotated to CMV, EBV and SARS-CoV-2, with TCRs annotated for multiple antigens excluded. TCRdb redid the processing of the public reads, applying fastp at Q25 and MiXCR, and retained in-frame beta chains. Duplicate CDR3 protein sequences are folded into a single record with the most common DNA and genes. The V and J calls follow TCRdb's processing rather than the paper's. Recorded for this sample are 30,000 or so distinct CDR3 sequences; approximately 5.3% of them occurred a single time. Of the sample, around 5% falls within the top ten clones.

The study was a case-control design nested within a healthcare worker cohort in London, UK, with weekly nasopharyngeal swab PCR tests and blood sampling. Healthcare workers were recruited between 23 and 31 March 2020, during the week of the UK lockdown, and were followed weekly for up to roughly 15 weeks. From cysteine to phenylalanine, the CDR3 is 14 amino acids long. Of all the DNA, just the CDR3 is kept, 42 bases in frame from base 1. The germline V end is reduced by 4 bases and the J end by 7 bases; junction bases left unmatched: 6. The CDR1 and CDR2 encoded by the germline V gene are SGHRS and YFSETQ.

The chain was built from TRBV5-1 and TRBJ2-1, and 9 junctional nucleotides match TRBD1. Sequenced sample: whole blood. The source of this sequence is an adult who was a healthcare worker with PCR-confirmed SARS-CoV-2 infection or an uninfected control (not recorded which). The CDR3 protein is CASSTPGTGNEQFF. The nucleotide sequence reads TGCGCCAGCAGCACTCCCGGGACAGGGAATGAGCAGTTCTTC.